These 13 T cell receptor beta chains came from one sample sequenced in a study of T cells in Graves' hyperthyroidism and ophthalmopathy. Authors of the study amplified TCR beta CDR3 regions from RNA transcripts. Carried out on the TCR CDR3, a first-round RT-PCR used the HTBI primer set. From the multiplex PCR reads, TCRdb called clonotypes with MiXCR, one entry per CDR3 protein. The sample has 450,000 to 700,000 distinct CDR3 sequences; under 60% are singletons. What was sequenced was peripheral blood or thyroid tissue (not recorded which). The receptors here all came from an adult woman with Graves' disease, either hyperthyroidism or ophthalmopathy (not recorded which).

V and J are TRBV24-1 and TRBJ2-7; 9 bases are a match to TRBD1. This CDR3 is 12 amino acids long. Germline V CDR1 and CDR2: KGHDR, SFDVKD. V lost 8 bases and J lost 6; bases outside the gene matches: 4. CDR3: CATKGQGSEQYF. The DNA for the CDR3 is TGTGCCACCAAGGGACAGGGAAGCGAGCAGTACTTC.

This clonotype has a count of ten or more. The chain carries TRBV2 and TRBJ2-7; 7 bases map to TRBD2. The CDR3 is 13 residues long. The junction had 1 base not matched to a gene; V was cut back by 4 bases and J by 1 base. Germline assignment: CDR1 SNHLY and CDR2 FYNNEI. Here the CDR3 reads CASSGAGSYEQYF. CDR3 DNA: TGTGCCAGCAGTGGAGCGGGATCCTACGAGCAGTACTTC.

This chain connects TRBV10-3 to TRBJ2-7; D possibly corresponds to TRBD1 (5 bases). Trimming cost V 3 bases and J 3 bases, with 9 bases left between them. The CDR3 runs to 13 residues. CDR1 ENHRY and CDR2 SYGVKD come from the germline V gene. The CDR3 spells CAISDGAGYEQYF. CDR3 DNA: TGTGCCATCAGTGATGGGGCAGGCTACGAGCAGTACTTC.

Many counts were recorded for this clonotype. The V gene is TRBV7-8, the J gene TRBJ2-7, with D perhaps TRBD2 (6 bases). Germline loops: CDR1 SGHVS, CDR2 FQNEAQ. The CDR3 consists of 14 residues. Trimming shortened V by 5 bases and J by 6 bases, and 17 bases separated the two germline ends. The CDR3 loop reads CASSPEDPRGEQYF. CDR3 nucleotides: TGTGCCAGCAGCCCCGAGGACCCGCGGGGCGAGCAGTACTTC. Full variable domain (remainder filled in from reference TRBV7-8 and TRBJ2-7): GAGVSQSPRYKVAKRGQDVALRCDPISGHVSLFWYQQALGQGPEFLTYFQNEAQLDKSGLPSDRFFAERPEGSVSTLKIQRTQQEDSAVYLCASSPEDPRGEQYFGPGTRLTVT.

The chain couples TRBV19 to TRBJ2-5; maybe TRBD1 (6 bases). CDR1 LNHDA and CDR2 SQIVND come from the germline V gene (reference sequence). The CDR3 spans 14 residues. Deletions cut 6 bases from V and 7 bases from J, with 18 bases between. The CDR3 region has the DNA TGTGCCAGTAGGGGAAACAGGGTCTATGGGACCCAGTACTTC. Protein: CASRGNRVYGTQYF.

This clonotype was counted between two and nine times. The chain joins TRBV3-1 to TRBJ1-5, with D possibly being TRBD1 (5 bases). CDR1 is LGHDT and CDR2 is YNNKEL in the germline V gene (reference sequence). The CDR3 spans 16 residues. V lost 0 bases and J 3 bases, leaving 12 bases between the germline ends. The CDR3 DNA sequence: TGTGCCAGCAGCCAAGAGAGCCAGGGAAACAATCAGCCCCAGCATTTT. Translated, it gives CASSQESQGNNQPQHF.

The rearrangement uses TRBV5-1 and TRBJ2-7; no clear D gene. The CDR3 covers 15 residues. Germline V gene sequence: CDR1 SGHRS, CDR2 YFSETQ. The germline V and J ends were trimmed by 0 bases and 2 bases, with 12 bases remaining between them. This CDR3 is CASSLVMGLAYEQYF. The CDR3 DNA sequence: TGCGCCAGCAGCTTGGTAATGGGTCTCGCCTACGAGCAGTACTTC.

This clonotype was observed once. With a much larger clone just one base away, this may be a read error. The chain carries TRBV28 and TRBJ2-7, with D unresolved. Germline loops: CDR1 MDHEN, CDR2 SYDVKM. V was pared by 3 bases and J by 10 bases, with 19 bases between. The length of the CDR3 is 14 residues. The CDR3 DNA sequence: TGTGCCAGCAGTTTCGCGCTCCATAGAGGCGATCAGTACTTC. Translating gives CASSFALHRGDQYF.

The chain carries TRBV5-1 and TRBJ1-5; maybe TRBD1 (5 bases). The length of the CDR3 is 15 residues. Between the trimmed V and J ends, which lost 1 base and 11 bases, there was a span of 19 bases. Per germline, CDR1 SGHRS and CDR2 YFSETQ. The CDR3 DNA reads TGCGCCAGCAGCTTGTTTCGCGGGGCCCGAGAGACCCAGCATTTT. Protein product: CASSLFRGARETQHF.

In its sample, this clonotype was seen once. The chain has TRBV20-1 and TRBJ2-5; possible D gene TRBD1, 6 bases. The CDR3 extends over 11 amino acids. V was shortened by 6 bases and J by 10 bases, with 15 bases between the two germline ends. The germline CDR1 and CDR2 sequences are DFQATT and SNEGSKA (reference sequence). CDR3 protein: CSATSADSQYF. DNA of the CDR3: TGCAGTGCAACATCCGCGGACAGCCAGTACTTC.

V gene TRBV15 combines with J gene TRBJ1-1; D is unresolved. This CDR3 region has 15 residues. Germline CDR1 is LNHNV and CDR2 is YYDKDF (reference sequence). Trimming pared 4 bases from V and 4 bases from J, leaving 16 bases between. CDR3 loop: CATSKTRALGTEAFF. The CDR3 DNA reads TGTGCCACCAGCAAAACTAGGGCCCTTGGCACTGAAGCTTTCTTT.

The chain uses TRBV6-5 and TRBJ1-6; D not resolved. Germline V gene lookup returns CDR1 MNHEY and CDR2 SVGAGI. V lost 7 bases, J lost 13 bases, and 17 bases lay in between. This CDR3 is built from 13 residues. In DNA, the CDR3 is TGTGCCAGCACCTACAGACGCAATCAGCCCCTCCACTTT. Protein product: CASTYRRNQPLHF.

This chain links TRBV29-1 with TRBJ1-2; 7 positions match TRBD1. This CDR3 is built from 14 residues. CDR1 is SQVTM and CDR2 is ANQGSEA in the germline V gene. V was clipped by 1 base and J by 4 bases; unmatched bases: 6. The CDR3 DNA reads as TGCAGCGTTGAAGGACAGGGACTACCCTATGGCTACACCTTC. Translated: CSVEGQGLPYGYTF. The variable domain in full, completed from reference TRBV29-1 and TRBJ1-2, reads SAVISQKPSRDICQRGTSLTIQCQVDSQVTMMFWYRQQPGQSLTLIATANQGSEATYESGFVIDKFPISRPNLTFSTLTVSNMSPEDSSIYLCSVEGQGLPYGYTFGSGTRLTVV.